Reported below is one T cell receptor (beta chain). The clone's antigen remains unknown. Base-call qualities are not available, and no considerably larger clone is one nucleotide away. These data are taken from a study of shared clonotypes between healthy human individuals (dated by TCRdb to the early 2020s). Background for the entire study: The cohort comprised two women and a few men aged 18 to 49 years. For each donor, three plates each were used for CD4 naive and CD4 memory, two plates were used for CD8 naive, and one plate was used for CD8 memory. Blood TCR repertoires of 5 or 6 healthy adults were deeply sequenced to estimate repertoire size and the extent of clonotype sharing between individuals. To increase sequencing depth and limit assay-specific biases, different laboratories used diverse techniques to prepare libraries and sequence TCR repertoires. Leukapheresis yielded between about 0.94 and 8.9 billion PBMCs per donor.

Counted from cysteine to phenylalanine, this CDR3 has 15 amino acids. Only the CDR3 part of the read is kept: 45 bases, read in frame from the first base. V was cut back by 4 bases and J by 2 bases, leaving a gap of 15 bases between them. As encoded in the germline V gene (reference sequence), CDR1 is SEHNR while CDR2 is FQNEAQ. CD8 naive samples consisted of CD45RO-negative cells that were positively selected for CCR7, yielding a CD45RA+CCR7+ population without TemRA cells. Healthy HIV-negative adults with no recently reported acute infections or vaccinations were included as donors. Only Caucasian adults living in Nashville, Tennessee, USA were represented among the donors. Blood was obtained by leukapheresis, after which PBMCs were separated by Ficoll-Histopaque density gradient centrifugation and cryopreserved in liquid nitrogen vapor phase. Analytical flow cytometry was used to check the purity and quantity of every magnetically sorted T cell population. Each sorted fraction had its genomic DNA isolated and then quantified by UV absorbance on a Nanodrop 2000c.

Overall study results and their limits: Because the study included only a small number of donors, the genetic and exposure-history diversity represented was limited. Sampling was restricted to blood, and TCR repertoires in tissue are likely to differ from TCR repertoires in blood. Even with the large sequencing depth, rarefaction of the sorted-subset datasets indicated that sequencing was incomplete. Clonotypes shared by all four sorted-subset donors showed higher generation probabilities than non-shared clonotypes. Estimated clonotype richness was generally larger for naive than for memory subsets. Pairwise subsampling led to the expectation that sequencing depth would affect the degree of clonotype sharing among donors. When four donors were compared, the shared fraction of clonotypes was about 5.2% for naive CD4, 3% to 4% for naive CD8, more than 2% for memory CD4, and about 0.36% for memory CD8.

TCR CDR3 regions were amplified from genomic DNA by multiplex PCR using the deep immunoSEQ assay. Extracted genomic DNA from each cell subset was distributed evenly across all wells of several immunoSEQ 96-well plates, and each plate was treated as a replicate. For sorted subsets, approximately 200 ng of genomic DNA, equivalent to around 31,000 T cell genomes, went into each replicate PCR. The purified libraries were quantified using a Qubit 3.0 fluorometer, sized with a Bioanalyzer 2100, and then quantified again using the KAPA Library Quantification kit. Each immunoSEQ 96-well plate was sequenced on its own single-read 150-cycle Illumina NextSeq 550 flow cell. Processing in the source paper ran as follows. Because only junctional sequences without quality scores were contained in the immunoSEQ output, filtering matching that applied to full-length reads could not be performed. To assign V/J genes and CDR3, sequences were annotated using PyIR, a Python wrapper for IgBLAST v1.9, with IMGT germline references. Reads with weak V/J assignments (E-value above 1e-6), missing CDR3, stop codons, out-of-frame junctions, or ambiguous translated residues were removed. V3J clonotypes were defined as sequences sharing an identical inferred V gene, J gene, and CDR3 amino acid sequence. Percentage overlap between repertoires was computed as shared unique clonotypes divided by the size of the smaller repertoire. Repertoire richness was assessed with RTK rarefaction, the Chao1 estimator, and Recon v2.1 estimates of unobserved clonotypes. Generation probabilities for all TCRbeta clonotypes obtained by the gDNA method from a handful of donors were computed using OLGA. Sourced from immuneACCESS, this table was stored by TCRdb with only in-frame sequences that have V and J called. A share of the clones is absent; for the studies checked, an unresolved V gene accounts for under half, and the remainder has no known explanation. The V and J calls and clone size come from that table; D and trimming were worked out from the DNA. This sample is represented by around 2,100,000 clones; approximately 94% of them were singletons. The top ten clones comprise roughly 1.2% of the sample.

The sample was naive CD8+ T cells sorted from blood. The sample's cell subset or site label is to be understood as: CD45RA+CCR7+. The rearranged chain carries TRBV7-9 and TRBJ2-7, and possibly TRBD1, on 5 matching bases. The TCR sequence derives from a man aged 18 to 29 in good health. Read as DNA, the sequence is TGTGCCAGCAGCTCGGTCGACAGCCAGACCTACGAGCAGTACTTC. Translated, it reads CASSSVDSQTYEQYF.